What follows are 32 T cell receptor beta chains derived from one specimen sequenced in a study of T-cell memory formation after mild COVID-19. In TCRdb, the 5' RACE reads were re-called with MiXCR into one record per CDR3 protein. The table records under 200,000 distinct CDR3 sequences, about 28% of them present only once. The sequencing input was PBMCs or a T cell subset sorted from them (not recorded which). All receptors come from an adult woman who had mild COVID-19 (a few samples of this study predate the infection). Cell type and time point are not known.

This clonotype has only a few counts. The chain recombines TRBV3-1 with TRBJ1-5; D unclear. There are 14 residues in the CDR3. V was trimmed by 3 bases and J by 0 bases, leaving 6 bases between them. The germline V gene encodes CDR1 LGHDT and CDR2 YNNKEL (reference sequence). This chain's CDR3 is CASSQVNSNQPQHF. Here the CDR3 DNA reads TGTGCCAGCAGCCAGGTGAATAGCAATCAGCCCCAGCATTTT.

This clonotype has only a few counts. The chain is built from TRBV20-1 and TRBJ2-2; D is possibly TRBD1 (6 bases). Germline assignment: CDR1 DFQATT and CDR2 SNEGSKA (reference sequence). Trimming pared 6 bases from V and 3 bases from J, leaving 17 bases between. The CDR3 totals 15 residues. CDR3: CSAPQSGVYTGELFF. The CDR3 bases are TGCAGTGCGCCTCAATCAGGGGTGTACACCGGGGAGCTGTTTTTT.

The rearrangement links TRBV11-2 to TRBJ2-5; D perhaps matches TRBD2 (6 bases). The germline V gene has CDR1 SGHAT and CDR2 FQNNGV. The CDR3 loop spans 15 amino acids. V was pared by 4 bases and J by 2 bases, with 14 bases between. The CDR3 here is CASSSLDLAQETQYF. The CDR3 DNA reads TGTGCCAGCAGCTCCCTGGACCTAGCGCAAGAGACCCAGTACTTC.

Only a few counts were recorded for this clonotype. V usage is TRBV7-8 and J usage is TRBJ2-7; 12 nucleotides line up with TRBD2. J was trimmed by 5 bases and V by 5 bases; bases with no gene match: 10. This CDR3 contains 16 residues. Germline CDR1 SGHVS, CDR2 FQNEAQ. CDR3 region: CASSQSLAGGPHEQYF. CDR3 DNA: TGTGCCAGCAGCCAATCCCTAGCGGGGGGGCCCCACGAGCAGTACTTC.

The chain combines TRBV7-2 with TRBJ2-7; possibly TRBD2 for D (6 bases). Germline CDR1 is SGHTA and CDR2 is FQGNSA. The CDR3 covers 16 residues. Trimming took 0 bases from V and 1 from J, leaving 13 bases between them. The CDR3 reads CASSLAPWRGSYEQYF. CDR3 DNA sequence: TGTGCCAGCAGCTTAGCGCCTTGGAGGGGATCCTACGAGCAGTACTTC.

This clonotype has a handful of counts. This rearrangement joins TRBV20-1 to TRBJ2-1, with D possibly TRBD1 on 5 matching bases. Trimming took off 3 bases at V and 7 bases at J, with 7 bases between the two ends. Germline CDR1 and CDR2: DFQATT and SNEGSKA (reference sequence). CDR3 length: 11 residues. This CDR3 is CSASKGNEQFF. CDR3 DNA: TGCAGTGCTAGTAAGGGGAATGAGCAGTTCTTC.

The rearrangement links TRBV5-1 to TRBJ2-1; 7 bases fit TRBD2. The germline CDR1 and CDR2 sequences are SGHRS and YFSETQ. Unmatched junction bases numbered 11, after V lost 4 bases and J lost 7 bases. The CDR3 is made up of 15 amino acids. CDR3: CASSPLGGRENEQFF. The CDR3 DNA is TGCGCCAGCAGCCCCCTCGGCGGGAGAGAAAATGAGCAGTTCTTC.

J is TRBJ2-5 and V is TRBV7-6; D remains ambiguous. V lost 3 bases, J lost 5 bases, and 10 bases lay in between. The CDR3 consists of 13 residues. The germline gives CDR1 SGHVS, CDR2 FNYEAQ. This CDR3 reads CASSLTRLETQYF. The CDR3 coding sequence is TGTGCCAGCAGCTTGACCCGTTTGGAGACCCAGTACTTC.

The chain combines TRBV25-1 with TRBJ1-1; D possibly corresponds to TRBD1 (6 bases). The CDR3 totals 12 residues. Per germline, CDR1 MGHDK and CDR2 SYGVNS. Trimming shortened V by 6 bases and J by 5 bases, and 10 bases separated the two germline ends. Written as DNA, the CDR3 is TGTGCCAGCAGGGCAGGGGAGACTGAAGCTTTCTTT. It codes for CASRAGETEAFF.

This clonotype was picked up a small number of times. V and J are TRBV7-9 and TRBJ2-5; possibly TRBD2 for D (5 bases). CDR1 and CDR2 from the germline V gene are SEHNR and FQNEAQ (reference sequence). Trimming removed 6 bases at V and 4 bases at J, with 21 bases between. The CDR3 is 16 residues long. The CDR3 region has the DNA TGTGCCAGCAGTTCTCCTAGGGAGTTGATAGGAGAGACCCAGTACTTC. It codes for CASSSPRELIGETQYF. The entire variable domain, with the rest obtained from reference TRBV7-9 and TRBJ2-5, is as follows: DTGVSQNPRHKITKRGQNVTFRCDPISEHNRLYWYRQTLGQGPEFLTYFQNEAQLEKSRLLSDRFSAERPKGSFSTLEIQRTEQGDSAMYLCASSSPRELIGETQYFGPGTRLLVL.

This clonotype was picked up many times. The chain has TRBV3-1 and TRBJ2-1; D may be TRBD1 (6 bases). Germline CDR1 LGHDT, CDR2 YNNKEL (reference sequence). The V end lost 4 bases, the J end lost 6 bases, and 25 bases lay between the germline ends. The CDR3 is 18 residues long. The CDR3 loop reads CASSRLNAIQGLSNEQFF. CDR3 nucleotides: TGTGCCAGCAGCCGACTCAACGCAATACAGGGTTTAAGCAATGAGCAGTTCTTC.

DNA of the CDR3: TGTGCCAGCTCGGGGGCCGGGGATACGCAGTATTTT. Protein: CASSGAGDTQYF. This chain joins TRBV6-5 and TRBJ2-3; TRBD1 or TRBD2 may be the D gene (6 bases each). CDR1 MNHEY and CDR2 SVGAGI come from the germline V gene. V lost 8 bases and J lost 6, with 12 bases in between. This CDR3 region has 12 residues.

This chain connects TRBV10-3 to TRBJ1-1; D unresolved. V lost 4 bases and J 4 bases, leaving 7 bases between the germline ends. Germline lookup yields CDR1 ENHRY and CDR2 SYGVKD. CDR3 length equals 12 residues. The CDR3 DNA sequence: TGTGCCATCAGTGCGGGTACCACTGAAGCTTTCTTT. It encodes CAISAGTTEAFF.

The chain joins TRBV9 to TRBJ1-5; TRBD1 matches 7 bases. CDR1 is SGDLS and CDR2 is YYNGEE in the germline V gene. This CDR3 has 14 residues. The V segment lost 4 bases and the J segment 5 bases; nucleotides outside the gene matches: 6. CDR3 region: CASSPGDSYQPQHF. The CDR3 DNA is TGTGCCAGCAGCCCAGGGGACAGCTATCAGCCCCAGCATTTT.

The J gene is TRBJ2-2, the V gene TRBV9; D gene unclear. CDR1 is SGDLS and CDR2 is YYNGEE in the germline V gene. This CDR3 has 15 residues. Trimming stripped 4 bases from V and 6 bases from J, with 16 bases between. The CDR3, as DNA: TGTGCCAGCAGCTCGCCCCCGGGCCAGTCCGGGGAGCTGTTTTTT. Translation gives CASSSPPGQSGELFF.

Regarding this clonotype: One end of the junction is discordant with germline, which a read error may explain. The rearrangement links TRBV13 to TRBJ2-1; 10 bases fit TRBD2. The CDR3 is 16 residues long. In germline, CDR1 is PRHDT, CDR2 FYEKMQ (reference sequence). In DNA, the CDR3 is TGTGCCAGCAGCATCAGGGGGCCCAGCGGGAGGGCCATTCTGATCTTC. It translates to CASSIRGPSGRAILIF.

The rearrangement joins TRBV12-3 or TRBV12-4 to TRBJ2-3; 8 bases match TRBD1. This CDR3 is built from 16 residues. V shed 4 bases and J 5 bases; nucleotides not matched to a gene: 11. CDR3 sequence reads: CASSSQTGVGGDTQYF. CDR3 DNA: TGTGCCAGCAGTTCTCAGACAGGGGTTGGGGGAGATACGCAGTATTTT.

The CDR3 loop reads CAISEPSGIYNEQFF. The CDR3 coding sequence is TGTGCCATCAGTGAACCTAGCGGGATATACAATGAGCAGTTCTTC. V gene TRBV10-3 combines with J gene TRBJ2-1; 9 nucleotides agree with TRBD2. J gave up 4 bases and V 3 bases, and 4 bases lay outside the gene matches. The germline V gene has CDR1 ENHRY and CDR2 SYGVKD. The CDR3 totals 15 residues.

This chain connects TRBV4-1 to TRBJ2-5, with D hard to call. The V gene lost 0 bases and the J gene lost 0 bases, with 17 bases spanning the gap. Germline V gives CDR1 MGHRA, CDR2 YSYEKL. CDR3 length equals 18 residues. The CDR3 loop reads CASSQDGEQSVYQETQYF. The CDR3 bases are TGCGCCAGCAGCCAAGATGGGGAACAGAGCGTTTACCAAGAGACCCAGTACTTC.

The V gene is TRBV7-6, the J gene TRBJ2-5, with 11 bases matching TRBD2. The V gene end was trimmed by 2 bases and the J gene end by 5 bases; junction bases not matched to a gene: 4. Germline V CDR1 and CDR2: SGHVS, FNYEAQ. The length of the CDR3 is 15 residues. The CDR3 here is CASSLLAGGDETQYF. The CDR3 DNA reads TGTGCCAGCAGCTTACTAGCGGGAGGTGATGAGACCCAGTACTTC.

This clonotype has only a few counts. CDR3 in amino acids: CASSPGGETEAFF. CDR3 coding DNA: TGCGCCAGCAGCCCCGGGGGGGAGACTGAAGCTTTCTTT. The rearrangement links TRBV5-1 to TRBJ1-1, with D perhaps TRBD1 (5 bases). The V gene lost 4 bases and the J gene lost 5 bases, with 12 bases spanning the gap. The CDR3 sequence is 13 residues long. The germline V gene has CDR1 SGHRS and CDR2 YFSETQ.

The chain uses TRBV29-1 and TRBJ1-5; D call uncertain. Trimming pared 4 bases from V and 3 bases from J, leaving 7 bases between. This CDR3 region has 12 residues. The V gene's germline CDR1 is SQVTM and CDR2 ANQGSEA. The DNA for the CDR3 is TGCAGCGTTGGGCAGAACAATCAGCCCCAGCATTTT. Protein: CSVGQNNQPQHF.

The chain has TRBV5-1 and TRBJ1-4; D is undetermined. This CDR3 region has 15 residues. The ends were cut back, 4 bases at V and 5 bases at J, with 15 bases in the middle. Per germline, CDR1 SGHRS and CDR2 YFSETQ. The chain's CDR3 is CASSPDGLRNEKLFF. The CDR3 nucleotides read TGCGCCAGCAGCCCGGACGGCCTCAGAAATGAAAAACTGTTTTTT.

This clonotype has just a few counts. V is TRBV7-4 and J is TRBJ2-7; 7 nucleotides match TRBD2. CDR1 and CDR2 (germline): SGHVT, SQSDAQ. J gave up 5 bases and V 4 bases, and 20 bases lay outside the gene matches. This CDR3 spans 18 amino acids. The CDR3 spells CASSSGGLRGRGVDEQYF. The CDR3 DNA follows: TGTGCCAGCAGCTCCGGGGGGTTACGTGGCCGAGGGGTCGACGAGCAGTACTTC.

This clonotype was seen just once. V usage is TRBV2 and J usage is TRBJ2-3, with D maybe TRBD1 (5 bases). Trimming took off 6 bases at V and 3 bases at J, with 13 bases between the two ends. CDR3 length equals 14 residues. The germline V gene encodes CDR1 SNHLY and CDR2 FYNNEI. Here the CDR3 DNA reads TGTGCCAGCAGGGCGTACAGGTTGACAGATACGCAGTATTTT. Translation gives CASRAYRLTDTQYF. The full variable domain, rest sourced from reference TRBV2 and TRBJ2-3, is EPEVTQTPSHQVTQMGQEVILRCVPISNHLYFYWYRQILGQKVEFLVSFYNNEISEKSEIFDDQFSVERPDGSNFTLKIRSTKLEDSAMYFCASRAYRLTDTQYFGPGTRLTVL.

The chain employs TRBV29-1 and TRBJ2-3; D unclear. V was trimmed by 4 bases and J by 0 bases, leaving 11 bases between them. This CDR3 is built from 14 residues. Germline values: CDR1 SQVTM, CDR2 ANQGSEA. The CDR3 loop reads CSVVGRSSTDTQYF. Here the CDR3 DNA reads TGCAGCGTTGTGGGCAGATCTAGCACAGATACGCAGTATTTT.

Comments on this clonotype: At one boundary the junction diverges from the germline segment, which might be a read error. The rearrangement uses TRBV30 and TRBJ2-7; perhaps TRBD2 as D (6 bases). There are 14 residues in the CDR3. Germline V gene data show CDR1 as GTSNPN and CDR2 as SVGIG (reference sequence). Here the CDR3 DNA reads TGTGCCTGGAGTGTACGGGGAGGCGCAGGGTCGGAGGACTTC. It codes for CAWSVRGGAGSEDF.

This clonotype was counted a few times. The chain carries TRBV7-6 and TRBJ2-7, with D unresolved. Germline V CDR1 and CDR2: SGHVS, FNYEAQ. The CDR3 covers 15 residues. Trimming stripped 5 bases from V and 3 bases from J, with 17 bases between. The CDR3 sequence is CASSLEPSRGYEQYF. CDR3 bases: TGTGCCAGCAGCCTAGAACCATCCCGAGGCTACGAGCAGTACTTC.

This clonotype was counted only a few times. The genes are TRBV5-1 and TRBJ1-1; 9 bases align to TRBD1. After removal of 0 bases from V and 11 bases from J, the junction contained 5 bases not matched to a gene. CDR1 and CDR2 from the germline V gene are SGHRS and YFSETQ. This CDR3 region has 13 residues. DNA of the CDR3: TGCGCCAGCAGCTTGGGGACAGGGGAAGTGGCTTTCTTT. Its protein is CASSLGTGEVAFF.

V and J are TRBV7-9 and TRBJ1-1; D unresolved. This CDR3 has 10 residues. Germline-derived CDR1 and CDR2 are SEHNR and FQNEAQ (reference sequence). V was shortened by 11 bases and J by 5 bases, with 9 bases between the two germline ends. In nucleotides, the CDR3 is TGTGCCGTTACGGGAACTGAAGCTTTCTTT. Its protein is CAVTGTEAFF.

Only a few counts were recorded for this clonotype. The junction departs from germline at one end; a sequencing error may be responsible. V gene TRBV6-2 or TRBV6-3 combines with J gene TRBJ2-7; no clear D gene. Germline CDR1 and CDR2: MNHEY and SVGEGT. This CDR3 has 14 residues. The CDR3 loop reads CASSYGSSAYGQYF. CDR3 DNA sequence: TGTGCCAGCAGTTACGGCTCGTCAGCCTACGGGCAGTACTTC.

This chain links TRBV10-3 with TRBJ1-2, with D unresolved. Germline CDR1 ENHRY, CDR2 SYGVKD. V lost 0 bases, J lost 8 bases, and 10 bases lay in between. This CDR3 region has 13 residues. CDR3 DNA sequence: TGTGCCATCAGTGAGTCCGACACCGGCGGCTACACCTTC. This codes for CAISESDTGGYTF.